A selection of T cell receptor beta chains follows, all from one sample in a study of vaccination and CD4 T cells after COVID-19. One entry per CDR3 protein, called by TCRdb with MiXCR from the PCR reads. The data contain fewer than 20,000 distinct CDR3 sequences, 40% to 50% of them seen just once; the ten biggest clones take up roughly 6.2%. No antigens are known for them. The sequenced sample was CD4+ T cells from blood, cultured in vitro, obtained before SARS-CoV-2 vaccination. The receptors originated from a human donor who had recovered from COVID-19. Both conserved end residues are part of each CDR3. A D gene is named only where the DNA matches it firmly. Size values are once, few and many counts, or a class for expanded clones, and some rows have none.

DNA: TGTGCCAGCTCACCAGCAACCCCATGGACCAATAATCAGCCCCAGCATTTT
CDR3: CASSPATPWTNNQPQHF
size: once
J: TRBJ1-5
D: NA
V: TRBV18

DNA: TGCGCCAGCAGCTTGTCCCCGGGACTCCTCTACGAGCAGTACTTC
CDR3: CASSLSPGLLYEQYF
size: NA
J: TRBJ2-7
D: NA
V: TRBV5-1

DNA: TGTGCTAGCAGCCTAGCAGGGCACATGAACACTGAAGCTTTCTTT
CDR3: CASSLAGHMNTEAFF
size: NA
J: TRBJ1-1
D: NA
V: TRBV7-2

DNA: TGTGCAAGTCGCTCGACAGGGATTTGGCACCAGCCCCAGCATTTT
CDR3: CASRSTGIWHQPQHF
size: few
J: TRBJ1-5
D: NA
V: TRBV12-2

DNA: TGTGCCAGCAGCACGGACAGGGGTAACACCGGGGAGCTGTTTTTT
CDR3: CASSTDRGNTGELFF
size: NA
J: TRBJ2-2
D: TRBD1
V: TRBV5-4

DNA: TGCAGTGCTAGATCACGGGGGCGGAATGGCCTGGACTATGGCTACACCTTC
CDR3: CSARSRGRNGLDYGYTF
size: NA
J: TRBJ1-2
D: NA
V: TRBV20-1

DNA: TGTGCCAGCAGCGCCGAAACCGCGCGGGGCTCCTACGAGCAGTACTTC
CDR3: CASSAETARGSYEQYF
size: NA
J: TRBJ2-7
D: NA
V: TRBV11-3

DNA: TGTGCCAGTAGTATTTCCAGGGCCAGAAATCAGCCCCAGCATTTT
CDR3: CASSISRARNQPQHF
size: few
J: TRBJ1-5
D: NA
V: TRBV19

DNA: TGTGCCAGTAGTACTAGACAGGGAAGCAATCAGCCCCAGCATTTT
CDR3: CASSTRQGSNQPQHF
size: few
J: TRBJ1-5
D: TRBD1
V: TRBV19

DNA: TGCGCCAGCAGCGGAAGGACCGAAGCCACTGAAGCTTTCTTT
CDR3: CASSGRTEATEAFF
size: NA
J: TRBJ1-1
D: NA
V: TRBV4-1

DNA: TGCGCCAGCAGTGTAGCAGCCACCGGGGAGCTGTTTTTT
CDR3: CASSVAATGELFF
size: NA
J: TRBJ2-2
D: NA
V: TRBV10-1

DNA: TGTGCCAGCAGGAGGACAGCGAACTACGAGCAGTACTTC
CDR3: CASRRTANYEQYF
size: NA
J: TRBJ2-7
D: NA
V: TRBV10-3

DNA: TGTGCCAGCAGTCAGGGGAGCGGCTACACCTTC
CDR3: CASSQGSGYTF
size: NA
J: TRBJ1-2
D: NA
V: TRBV6-1

DNA: TGCAGTGCTTATACTAGCGGGAGGGTTTCCTACGAGCAGTACTTC
CDR3: CSAYTSGRVSYEQYF
size: few
J: TRBJ2-7
D: TRBD2
V: TRBV20-1

DNA: TGTGCCAGCAGTTTCTCCGCGTCAGGGGGCGCAGGAGCTTTCTTT
CDR3: CASSFSASGGAGAFF
size: NA
J: TRBJ1-1
D: TRBD1
V: TRBV27

DNA: TGTGCCACCAGTGATCGGACAGGGGCGGAGACCCAGTACTTC
CDR3: CATSDRTGAETQYF
size: NA
J: TRBJ2-5
D: TRBD1
V: TRBV24-1

DNA: TGTGCCATCAGCACAGGACAGGGGGGCTCCTACAATGAGCAGTTCTTC
CDR3: CAISTGQGGSYNEQFF
size: NA
J: TRBJ2-1
D: TRBD1
V: TRBV10-3

DNA: TGTGCCAGTAGTATAGCTCCGGTCGGGGAGCTGTTTTTT
CDR3: CASSIAPVGELFF
size: NA
J: TRBJ2-2
D: NA
V: TRBV19

DNA: TGTGCCAGCACCTCGGACAGGGGGCCGTACGAGCAGTACTTC
CDR3: CASTSDRGPYEQYF
size: few
J: TRBJ2-7
D: TRBD1
V: TRBV6-1

DNA: TGTGCCAGCAGCTTAACTGGAGGGTCAAGGTCACCCCTCCACTTT
CDR3: CASSLTGGSRSPLHF
size: NA
J: TRBJ1-6
D: NA
V: TRBV7-9

DNA: TGCGCCAGCAGCTTGGCCGAGAGCGGGGGGGAGCTGTTTTTT
CDR3: CASSLAESGGELFF
size: NA
J: TRBJ2-2
D: NA
V: TRBV5-1

DNA: TGTGCCAGCAGTTTATCAGGGAAACTAAAAACAGCTTTCTTT
CDR3: CASSLSGKLKTAFF
size: few
J: TRBJ1-1
D: NA
V: TRBV28

DNA: TGTGCCAGCAGTTTCTACGGGAGGCTGCTGGACATTCAGTACTTC
CDR3: CASSFYGRLLDIQYF
size: NA
J: TRBJ2-4
D: TRBD2
V: TRBV28

DNA: TGCAGTGCTCGGACTAGTTTAGAGACCCAGTACTTC
CDR3: CSARTSLETQYF
size: NA
J: TRBJ2-5
D: TRBD2
V: TRBV20-1

DNA: TGTGCCAGCAGTTACTGGGAAATCGGGGAGCTGTTTTTT
CDR3: CASSYWEIGELFF
size: few
J: TRBJ2-2
D: NA
V: TRBV6-2/TRBV6-3

DNA: TGTGCCAGCATTAGAAGACTAGCGGGAGGGCCAACGAGTTACAATGAGCAGTTCTTC
CDR3: CASIRRLAGGPTSYNEQFF
size: NA
J: TRBJ2-1
D: TRBD2
V: TRBV6-1

DNA: TGTGCCAGCAGTTGGGGGGGCGGGAGCACAGATACGCAGTATTTT
CDR3: CASSWGGGSTDTQYF
size: NA
J: TRBJ2-3
D: NA
V: TRBV27

DNA: TGTGCCTGGAGTCCCAGGGTCACTGAAGCTTTCTTT
CDR3: CAWSPRVTEAFF
size: NA
J: TRBJ1-1
D: NA
V: TRBV30

DNA: TGTGCCAGCAGCTTAGTACAGGGAGGTCAGCCCCAGCATTTT
CDR3: CASSLVQGGQPQHF
size: NA
J: TRBJ1-5
D: NA
V: TRBV7-2

DNA: TGTGCCAGCAGCCAAGAAGACGTTACTGGCTACACCTTC
CDR3: CASSQEDVTGYTF
size: NA
J: TRBJ1-2
D: NA
V: TRBV4-2

DNA: TGTGCCAGCAGCCTACGGACGGCGCTCGGGGGCTACACCTTC
CDR3: CASSLRTALGGYTF
size: few
J: TRBJ1-2
D: NA
V: TRBV5-6

DNA: TGTGCCAGCAGGCAACGGGCGGGAGGAGCAACCCAGTACTTC
CDR3: CASRQRAGGATQYF
size: few
J: TRBJ2-5
D: TRBD2
V: TRBV6-2/TRBV6-3